A single sample gave rise to the 17 T cell receptor beta chains below, sequenced in a study of neurological immune-mediated disorders. TCRdb re-called the 5' RACE reads through MiXCR, storing one row per CDR3 protein. Among around 46,000 distinct CDR3 sequences listed, 25% were seen once. Sequenced material: PBMCs. Receptors were obtained from a woman in her seventies in good health.

This clonotype was seen repeatedly, ten times or more. This chain connects TRBV6-1 to TRBJ2-2, with 7 bases matching TRBD2. Germline assignment: CDR1 MNHNS and CDR2 SASEGT. The J segment lost 0 bases and the V segment lost 1 base, leaving 2 bases of the junction unmatched. This CDR3 has 16 residues. The CDR3 DNA follows: TGTGCCAGCAGTGAAGGGCTAGCGGCGAACACCGGGGAGCTGTTTTTT. It yields the protein CASSEGLAANTGELFF.

In this sample, this clonotype turned up many times. The chain has TRBV20-1 and TRBJ2-7; 13 bases match TRBD2. The CDR3 runs to 14 residues. Germline V lookup: CDR1 DFQATT, CDR2 SNEGSKA (reference sequence). J gave up 4 bases and V 5 bases, and 5 bases lay outside the gene matches. CDR3: CSAFRTSGGYEQYF. The CDR3, as DNA: TGCAGTGCTTTTCGGACTAGCGGGGGTTACGAGCAGTACTTC.

In its sample, this clonotype was seen a few times. CDR3 sequence (DNA): TGTGCCAGCAGTGGGAGAGACAGGCCCCACTCTGGAAACACCATATATTTT. Translated, it gives CASSGRDRPHSGNTIYF. The gene calls are TRBV25-1 and TRBJ1-3; a possible D gene is TRBD1 (6 bases). In germline, CDR1 is MGHDK, CDR2 SYGVNS. The CDR3 is made up of 17 amino acids. V lost 4 bases to trimming and J lost 0 bases, with 16 bases between them. Full variable domain (rest looked up from reference TRBV25-1 and TRBJ1-3): EADIYQTPRYLVIGTGKKITLECSQTMGHDKMYWYQQDPGMELHLIHYSYGVNSTEKGDLSSESTVSRIRTEHFPLTLESARPSHTSQYLCASSGRDRPHSGNTIYFGEGSWLTVV.

This clonotype was observed a single time. J is TRBJ2-7 and V is TRBV7-8; D may be TRBD2 (5 bases). Germline V gene lookup returns CDR1 SGHVS and CDR2 FQNEAQ. This CDR3 has 18 amino acids. Trimming stripped 5 bases from V and 3 bases from J, with 26 bases between. The CDR3 DNA is TGTGCCAGCAGCCCAAAGGGAGAACAGATCCTACTCCGCTACGAGCAGTACTTC. It is translated as CASSPKGEQILLRYEQYF.

This clonotype occurred many times. The J gene is TRBJ2-3, the V gene TRBV5-4, with 7 positions matching TRBD2. The V segment lost 3 bases and the J segment 0 bases; nucleotides outside the gene matches: 4. Looked up from germline, CDR1 is SGHNT and CDR2 is YYREEE (reference sequence). This CDR3 spans 15 amino acids. The CDR3, as DNA: TGTGCCAGCAGCTCACTAGCGTCAAGCACAGATACGCAGTATTTT. Translation gives CASSSLASSTDTQYF.

The sample holds many counts of this clonotype. This chain links TRBV15 with TRBJ2-2; no firm D call. The CDR3 is 15 residues long. Germline CDR1 LNHNV, CDR2 YYDKDF (reference sequence). Trimming cost V 0 bases and J 5 bases, with 10 bases left between them. For the CDR3, the DNA is TGTGCCACCAGCAGAGATCCCGGACGGACCGGGGAGCTGTTTTTT. Residues: CATSRDPGRTGELFF.

There are many counts of this clonotype. V and J are TRBV7-2 and TRBJ2-1; unclear D gene. Germline lookup yields CDR1 SGHTA and CDR2 FQGNSA. The CDR3 covers 12 residues. Trimming removed 2 bases at V and 6 bases at J, with 5 bases between. The CDR3 is CASSLSRNEQFF. DNA of the CDR3: TGTGCCAGCAGCTTATCCCGCAATGAGCAGTTCTTC.

This clonotype was counted many times. The chain recombines TRBV20-1 with TRBJ1-5, with D possibly matching TRBD1 (5 bases). V lost 3 bases and J 9 bases, leaving 15 bases between the germline ends. The CDR3 extends over 13 amino acids. Germline V gives CDR1 DFQATT, CDR2 SNEGSKA (reference sequence). This CDR3 reads CSARGGLQRPQHF. In DNA form, the CDR3 reads TGCAGTGCTAGGGGGGGGTTACAGAGGCCCCAGCATTTT.

This clonotype was detected ten times or more. The chain recombines TRBV3-1 with TRBJ1-2, with D maybe TRBD1 (5 bases). The CDR3 consists of 15 residues. Per the germline V gene, CDR1 is LGHDT and CDR2 is YNNKEL (reference sequence). Deletions cut 1 base from V and 4 bases from J, with 13 bases between. The CDR3 DNA sequence: TGTGCCAGCAGCCAAGGGGGCGGGGAAGGCTATGGCTACACCTTC. This sequence encodes CASSQGGGEGYGYTF.

This clonotype was observed many times. The chain recombines TRBV7-2 with TRBJ1-2; D possibly corresponds to TRBD1 (6 bases). Germline CDR1 is SGHTA and CDR2 is FQGNSA. V was pared by 5 bases and J by 8 bases, with 24 bases between. This CDR3 has 16 amino acids. The CDR3 sequence: CASSPTVAGPGDGYTF. The CDR3 DNA reads TGTGCCAGCAGCCCGACCGTTGCGGGACCAGGGGACGGCTACACCTTC.

This clonotype was detected ten times or more. The chain is built from TRBV7-2 and TRBJ2-3; no definite D call. The CDR3 totals 14 residues. Deletions cut 5 bases from V and 5 bases from J, with 14 bases between. Germline V gives CDR1 SGHTA, CDR2 FQGNSA. The DNA of the CDR3 is TGTGCCAGCAGCCTCGGGCGTGCGGTAGATACGCAGTATTTT. As protein: CASSLGRAVDTQYF.

This clonotype was counted ten times or more. The CDR3 sequence: CATSDSIDTLDNEQFF. The CDR3, as DNA: TGTGCCACCAGTGATTCCATCGACACGCTGGACAATGAGCAGTTCTTC. The chain employs TRBV24-1 and TRBJ2-1; D gene uncertain. Per germline, CDR1 KGHDR and CDR2 SFDVKD. Trimming shortened V by 2 bases and J by 5 bases, and 15 bases separated the two germline ends. CDR3 length: 16 residues.

This clonotype was seen ten or more times. V is TRBV24-1 and J is TRBJ2-7; tentatively, D is TRBD1 (5 bases). CDR1 is KGHDR and CDR2 is SFDVKD in the germline V gene. This CDR3 has 13 residues. V lost 2 bases and J lost 7, with 11 bases in between. The CDR3: CATSDSRQLEQYF. In nucleotides, the CDR3 is TGTGCCACCAGTGATTCCCGACAGCTTGAGCAGTACTTC.

This clonotype was counted many times. This chain joins TRBV5-1 and TRBJ2-5; D gene uncertain. This CDR3 has 13 residues. Trimming stripped 0 bases from V and 5 bases from J, with 8 bases between. Germline V gene sequence: CDR1 SGHRS, CDR2 YFSETQ. The CDR3 DNA is TGCGCCAGCAGCTTGGCAATCGTGGAGACCCAGTACTTC. This encodes CASSLAIVETQYF.

This clonotype showed up many times. V is TRBV13 and J is TRBJ2-1; 7 nucleotides align to TRBD2. The CDR3 spans 12 residues. The germline gives CDR1 PRHDT, CDR2 FYEKMQ (reference sequence). The V segment lost 4 bases and the J segment 10 bases; nucleotides outside the gene matches: 4. In nucleotides, the CDR3 is TGTGCCAGCAGCTCGGGACTAAACGAGCAGTTCTTC. This gives the protein CASSSGLNEQFF.

This clonotype was seen at least ten times. This chain links TRBV7-9 with TRBJ1-2; TRBD1 agrees at 9 bases. V lost 3 bases, J lost 8 bases, and 7 bases stayed unmatched. Per the germline V gene, CDR1 is SEHNR and CDR2 is FQNEAQ (reference sequence). The CDR3 is 14 amino acids. The CDR3 here is CASSLTGGITGYTF. As DNA, the CDR3 is TGTGCCAGCAGCTTGACAGGGGGTATTACCGGCTACACCTTC.

This clonotype was detected ten times or more. The V call is TRBV5-1, the J call TRBJ1-5; D possibly corresponds to TRBD1 (6 bases). V dropped 4 bases and J dropped 9 bases, with 23 bases sitting between them. Germline V lookup: CDR1 SGHRS, CDR2 YFSETQ. The CDR3 runs 16 residues. CDR3 bases: TGCGCCAGCAGCGTGAGAGGGGGACGAGAAATCACGCCCCAGCATTTT. It yields the protein CASSVRGGREITPQHF.